This T cell receptor beta chain was observed in a study of T cell responses to AZD1222 COVID-19 vaccine. As to this clone: Its antigen remains unidentified.

Study-level findings and limits: Regions left unmutated in variants are reportedly the target of nearly half of spike-specific TCRs. Breadth and depth of Spike-specific TCRs rose after two AZD1222 doses. Regions 160-218 and 743-854 held dominance among vaccine-associated CD4 TCRs, which spanned spike.

The table came from immunoSEQ multiplex PCR; TCRdb's copy has only in-frame clones and leaves some out. The sample records about 67,000 clones, under 90% being singletons. This CDR3 has 14 amino acids. The V end lost 1 base, the J end lost 2 bases, and 8 bases lay between the germline ends. Germline loops: CDR1 SGHAT, CDR2 FQNNGV. Sequenced material: peripheral blood, taken 28 days after the second AZD1222 dose. This clonotype originated in an adult who received the AZD1222 COVID-19 vaccine. V usage is TRBV11-2 and J usage is TRBJ2-5; no firm D call. CDR3 in amino acids: CASSLAGLQETQYF. The CDR3 DNA reads TGTGCCAGCAGCTTAGCCGGATTACAAGAGACCCAGTACTTC.